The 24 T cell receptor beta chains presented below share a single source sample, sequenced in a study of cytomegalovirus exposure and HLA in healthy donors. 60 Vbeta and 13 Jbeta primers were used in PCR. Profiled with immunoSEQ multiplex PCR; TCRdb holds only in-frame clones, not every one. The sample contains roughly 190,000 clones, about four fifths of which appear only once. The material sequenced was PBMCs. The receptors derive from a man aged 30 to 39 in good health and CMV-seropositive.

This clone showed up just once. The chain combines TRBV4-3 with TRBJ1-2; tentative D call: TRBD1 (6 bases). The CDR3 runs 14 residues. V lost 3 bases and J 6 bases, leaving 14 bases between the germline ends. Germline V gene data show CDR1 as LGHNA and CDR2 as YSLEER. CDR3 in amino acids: CASSHPDSPNGYTF. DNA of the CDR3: TGCGCCAGCAGCCATCCGGACAGCCCGAATGGCTACACCTTC.

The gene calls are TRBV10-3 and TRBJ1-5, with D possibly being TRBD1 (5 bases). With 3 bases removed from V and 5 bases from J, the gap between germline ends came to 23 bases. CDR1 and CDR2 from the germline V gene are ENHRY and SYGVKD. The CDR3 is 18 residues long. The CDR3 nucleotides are TGTGCCATCAGTGACTCTTCTGGGGGGACTTTTGGGGATCAGCCCCAGCATTTT. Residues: CAISDSSGGTFGDQPQHF.

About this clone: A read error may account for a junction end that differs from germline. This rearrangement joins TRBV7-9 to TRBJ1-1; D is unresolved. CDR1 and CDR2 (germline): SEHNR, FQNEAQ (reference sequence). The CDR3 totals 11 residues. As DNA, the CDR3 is TGTGCCAGCAGCTTAGGGGCTTTAACGAGTTTT. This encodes CASSLGALTSF.

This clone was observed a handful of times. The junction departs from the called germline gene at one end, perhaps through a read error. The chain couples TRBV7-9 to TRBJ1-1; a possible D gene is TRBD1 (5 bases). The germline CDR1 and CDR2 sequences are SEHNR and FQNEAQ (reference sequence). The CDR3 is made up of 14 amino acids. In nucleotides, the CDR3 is TGTTCCAGCAGCTTAGGGGCGGGGTGGACTGAAGCTTTCTTT. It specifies CSSSLGAGWTEAFF. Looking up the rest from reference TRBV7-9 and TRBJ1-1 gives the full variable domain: DTGVSQNPRHKITKRGQNVTFRCDPISEHNRLYWYRQTLGQGPEFLTYFQNEAQLEKSRLLSDRFSAERPKGSFSTLEIQRTEQGDSAMYLCSSSLGAGWTEAFFGQGTRLTVV.

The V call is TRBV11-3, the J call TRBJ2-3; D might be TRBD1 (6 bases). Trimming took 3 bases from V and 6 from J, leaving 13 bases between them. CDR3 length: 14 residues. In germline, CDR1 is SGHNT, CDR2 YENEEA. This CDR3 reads CASSLGAGWDTQYF. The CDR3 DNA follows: TGTGCCAGCAGCTTGGGGGCCGGCTGGGATACGCAGTATTTT.

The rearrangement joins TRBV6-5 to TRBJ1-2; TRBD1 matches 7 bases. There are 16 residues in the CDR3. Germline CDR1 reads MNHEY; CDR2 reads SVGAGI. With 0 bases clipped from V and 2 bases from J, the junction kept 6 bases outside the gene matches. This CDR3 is CASSYSTGAQNYGYTF. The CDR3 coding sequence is TGTGCCAGCAGTTACTCCACAGGGGCGCAGAACTATGGCTACACCTTC.

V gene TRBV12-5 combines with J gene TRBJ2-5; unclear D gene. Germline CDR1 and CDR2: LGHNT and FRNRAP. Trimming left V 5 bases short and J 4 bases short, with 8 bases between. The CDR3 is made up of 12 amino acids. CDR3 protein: CASGISSETQYF. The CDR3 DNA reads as TGTGCTAGTGGTATCTCCTCAGAGACCCAGTACTTC.

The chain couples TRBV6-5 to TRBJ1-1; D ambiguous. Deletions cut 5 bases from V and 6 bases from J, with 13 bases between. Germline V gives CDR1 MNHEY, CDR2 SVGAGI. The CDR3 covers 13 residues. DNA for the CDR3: TGTGCCAGCAGTGACTGGGGAGCCGCTGAAGCTTTCTTT. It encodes CASSDWGAAEAFF.

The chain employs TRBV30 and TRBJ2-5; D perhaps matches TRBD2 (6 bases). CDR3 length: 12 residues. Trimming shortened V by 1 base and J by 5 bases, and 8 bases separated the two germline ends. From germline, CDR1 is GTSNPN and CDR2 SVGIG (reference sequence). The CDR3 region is CAWSEGRETQYF. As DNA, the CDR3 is TGTGCCTGGAGTGAAGGGAGGGAGACCCAGTACTTC. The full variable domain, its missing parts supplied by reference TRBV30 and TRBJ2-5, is SQTIHQWPATLVQPVGSPLSLECTVEGTSNPNLYWYRQAAGRGLQLLFYSVGIGQISSEVPQNLSASRPQDRQFILSSKKLLLSDSGFYLCAWSEGRETQYFGPGTRLLVL.

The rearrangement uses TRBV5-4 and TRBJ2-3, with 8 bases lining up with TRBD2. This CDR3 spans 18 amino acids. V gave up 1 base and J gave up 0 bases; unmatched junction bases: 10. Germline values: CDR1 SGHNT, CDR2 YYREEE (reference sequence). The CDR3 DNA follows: TGTGCCAGCAGCTTGCCTAGCGGGTGGGTCAGCAGCACAGATACGCAGTATTTT. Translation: CASSLPSGWVSSTDTQYF.

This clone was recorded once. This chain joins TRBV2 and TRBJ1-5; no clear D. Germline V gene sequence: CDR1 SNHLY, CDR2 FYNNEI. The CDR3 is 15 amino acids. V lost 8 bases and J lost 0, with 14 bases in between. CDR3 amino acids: CASGLQSYSNQPQHF. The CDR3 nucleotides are TGTGCCAGCGGACTACAGAGTTATAGCAATCAGCCCCAGCATTTT.

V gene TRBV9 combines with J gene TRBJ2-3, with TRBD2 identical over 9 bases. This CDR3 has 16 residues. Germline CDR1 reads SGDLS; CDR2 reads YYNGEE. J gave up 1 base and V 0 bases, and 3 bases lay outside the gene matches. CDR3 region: CASSVGGGAGTDTQYF. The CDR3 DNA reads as TGTGCCAGCAGCGTAGGCGGGGGGGCAGGCACAGATACGCAGTATTTT.

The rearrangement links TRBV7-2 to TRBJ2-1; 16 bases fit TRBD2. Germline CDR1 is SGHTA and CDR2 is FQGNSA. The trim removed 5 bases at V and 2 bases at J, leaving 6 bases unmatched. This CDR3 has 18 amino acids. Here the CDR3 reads CASSQGTSGRVPYNEQFF. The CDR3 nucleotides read TGTGCCAGCAGCCAAGGGACTAGCGGGAGGGTCCCCTACAATGAGCAGTTCTTC.

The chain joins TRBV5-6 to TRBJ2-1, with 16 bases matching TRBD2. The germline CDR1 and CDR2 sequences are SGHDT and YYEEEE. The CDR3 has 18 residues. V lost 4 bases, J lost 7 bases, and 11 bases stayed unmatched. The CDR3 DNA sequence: TGTGCCAGCAGCCTACTGGGACTAGCGGGAGGGCCAGAGAATGAGCAGTTCTTC. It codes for CASSLLGLAGGPENEQFF.

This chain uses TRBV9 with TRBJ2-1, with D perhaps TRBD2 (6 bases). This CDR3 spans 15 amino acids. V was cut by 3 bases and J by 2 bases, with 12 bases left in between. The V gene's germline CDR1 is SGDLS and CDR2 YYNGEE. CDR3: CASSDGGSPYNEQFF. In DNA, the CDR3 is TGTGCCAGCAGCGATGGGGGGTCCCCCTACAATGAGCAGTTCTTC.

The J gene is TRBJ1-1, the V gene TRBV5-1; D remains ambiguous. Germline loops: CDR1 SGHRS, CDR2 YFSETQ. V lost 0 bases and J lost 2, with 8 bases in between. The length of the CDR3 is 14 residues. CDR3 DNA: TGCGCCAGCAGCTTGGAGCAGGCTAACACTGAAGCTTTCTTT. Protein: CASSLEQANTEAFF.

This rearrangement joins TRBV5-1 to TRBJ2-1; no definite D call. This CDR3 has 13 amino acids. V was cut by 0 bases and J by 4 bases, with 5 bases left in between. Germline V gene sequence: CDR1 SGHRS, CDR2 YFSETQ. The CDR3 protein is CASSLETYNEQFF. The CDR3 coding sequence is TGCGCCAGCAGCTTGGAGACTTACAATGAGCAGTTCTTC. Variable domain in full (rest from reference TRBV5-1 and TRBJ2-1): KAGVTQTPRYLIKTRGQQVTLSCSPISGHRSVSWYQQTPGQGLQFLFEYFSETQRNKGNFPGRFSGRQFSNSRSEMNVSTLELGDSALYLCASSLETYNEQFFGPGTRLTVL.

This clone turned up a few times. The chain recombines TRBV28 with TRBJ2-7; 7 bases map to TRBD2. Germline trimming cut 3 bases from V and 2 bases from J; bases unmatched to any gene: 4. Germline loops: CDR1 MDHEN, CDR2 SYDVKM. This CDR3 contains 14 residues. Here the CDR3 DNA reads TGTGCCAGCAGTTTGTCGGGGAGGGCCTACGAGCAGTACTTC. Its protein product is CASSLSGRAYEQYF.

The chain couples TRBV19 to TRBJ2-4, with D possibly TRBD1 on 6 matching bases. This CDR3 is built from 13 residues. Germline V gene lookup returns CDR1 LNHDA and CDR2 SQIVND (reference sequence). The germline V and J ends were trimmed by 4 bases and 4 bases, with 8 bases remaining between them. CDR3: CASSTGQKNIQYF. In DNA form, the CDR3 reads TGTGCCAGTAGTACCGGACAGAAAAACATTCAGTACTTC.

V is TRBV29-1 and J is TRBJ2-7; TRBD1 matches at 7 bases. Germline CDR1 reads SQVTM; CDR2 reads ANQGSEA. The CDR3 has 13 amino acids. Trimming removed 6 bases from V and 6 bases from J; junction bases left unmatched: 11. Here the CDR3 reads CSVLQGTRVEQYF. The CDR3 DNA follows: TGCAGCGTGCTACAGGGGACGAGGGTCGAGCAGTACTTC.

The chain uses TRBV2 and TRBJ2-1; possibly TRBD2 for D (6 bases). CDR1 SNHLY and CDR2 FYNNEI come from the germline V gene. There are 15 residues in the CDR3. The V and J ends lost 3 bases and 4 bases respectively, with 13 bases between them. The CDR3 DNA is TGTGCCAGCAGTGAGGGGGTCGCGGGATACAATGAGCAGTTCTTC. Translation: CASSEGVAGYNEQFF.

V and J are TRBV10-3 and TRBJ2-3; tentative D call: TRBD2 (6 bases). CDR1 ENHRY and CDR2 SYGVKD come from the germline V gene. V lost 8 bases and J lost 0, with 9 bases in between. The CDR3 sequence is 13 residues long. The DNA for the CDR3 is TGTGCCATCGCCGCGGGGAGCACAGATACGCAGTATTTT. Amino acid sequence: CAIAAGSTDTQYF.

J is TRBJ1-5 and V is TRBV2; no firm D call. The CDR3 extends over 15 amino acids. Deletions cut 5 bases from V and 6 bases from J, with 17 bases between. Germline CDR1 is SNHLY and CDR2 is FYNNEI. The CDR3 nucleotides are TGTGCCAGCAGTCCCCTTCTTACAGCAGGTCAGCCCCAGCATTTT. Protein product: CASSPLLTAGQPQHF.

Here the CDR3 DNA reads TGTGCCAGCAGTTACGGCCAGGACTGGACCTACGAGCAGTACTTC. Residues: CASSYGQDWTYEQYF. This sequence joins TRBV6-5 and TRBJ2-7; D perhaps matches TRBD2 (5 bases). Germline loops: CDR1 MNHEY, CDR2 SVGAGI. CDR3 length: 15 residues. Trimming removed 2 bases from V and 2 bases from J, with 13 bases in between.